The source of this TCR beta chain is a study of T cell responses to AZD1222 COVID-19 vaccine. Broader study findings: Clonal diversity was possibly underestimated; the donors were predominantly white British and more often female. No day 14 peak samples; only post-peak repertoires were characterized. Vaccination with two AZD1222 doses was followed by a rise in Spike-specific TCR breadth and depth.

Germline CDR1 is SGHVS and CDR2 is FQNEAQ. V lost 0 bases and J lost 4, with 13 bases in between. This CDR3 has 16 residues. Assay: immunoSEQ multiplex PCR; the TCRdb copy retains only in-frame clones and omits some. Here the sample spans roughly 120,000 clones, approximately 89% being singletons. Second-dose groups at about 4 or about 12 weeks were pooled. Turning to this clone: Its antigen is as yet unknown.

V and J are TRBV7-8 and TRBJ2-1; D might be TRBD1 (6 bases). The TCR sequence derives from an adult who received the AZD1222 COVID-19 vaccine. This sample comprised peripheral blood, obtained 28 days after the second AZD1222 dose. CDR3 sequence: CASSLARLGGYNEQFF. CDR3 sequence (DNA): TGTGCCAGCAGCTTAGCGCGCCTAGGGGGTTACAATGAGCAGTTCTTC.